Listed here are 9 T cell receptor beta chains from one sample, sequenced in a study of T cells in localized non-small cell lung cancer. Method: immunoSEQ multiplex PCR; TCRdb's copy keeps in-frame clones and lacks some. The data contain roughly 89,000 clones, roughly 93% of them seen just once; the ten biggest clones take up approximately 4%. Here the sequenced sample was PBMCs, taken before any cancer treatment. The receptors originated from a woman aged 35-75 years with stage II squamous cell lung carcinoma.

The chain uses TRBV9 and TRBJ1-2, with a possible D match to TRBD1 (5 bases). Germline V gene lookup returns CDR1 SGDLS and CDR2 YYNGEE. The CDR3 has 13 amino acids. Trimming took 0 bases from V and 6 from J, leaving 9 bases between them. CDR3 in DNA: TGTGCCAGCAGCGTAGGTCCGGGGGATGGCTACACCTTC. Encoded protein: CASSVGPGDGYTF.

The rearrangement uses TRBV19 and TRBJ2-5; a possible D gene is TRBD2 (5 bases). The CDR3 loop spans 15 amino acids. CDR1 is LNHDA and CDR2 is SQIVND in the germline V gene (reference sequence). V gave up 2 bases and J gave up 5 bases, with 15 bases separating them. The CDR3 spells CASSITGTSMETQYF. The CDR3 DNA is TGTGCCAGTAGTATAACCGGTACTAGTATGGAGACCCAGTACTTC. Complete variable domain (other parts from reference TRBV19 and TRBJ2-5): DGGITQSPKYLFRKEGQNVTLSCEQNLNHDAMYWYRQDPGQGLRLIYYSQIVNDFQKGDIAEGYSVSREKKESFPLTVTSAQKNPTAFYLCASSITGTSMETQYFGPGTRLLVL.

The V and J genes are TRBV11-2 and TRBJ2-7; D is ambiguous. Germline V gives CDR1 SGHAT, CDR2 FQNNGV. With 3 bases removed from V and 6 bases from J, the gap between germline ends came to 9 bases. There are 12 residues in the CDR3. This CDR3 is CASSLALAEQYF. CDR3 DNA sequence: TGTGCCAGCAGCTTGGCTCTCGCCGAGCAGTACTTC.

This chain connects TRBV5-6 to TRBJ1-1, with D hard to call. Germline values: CDR1 SGHDT, CDR2 YYEEEE. The ends were cut back, 4 bases at V and 7 bases at J, with 11 bases in the middle. The CDR3 loop spans 12 amino acids. DNA of the CDR3: TGTGCCAGCAGCCGCTCCCGGATTGAAGCTTTCTTT. Translated, it gives CASSRSRIEAFF.

The table lists this clone with a count of one. The CDR3 region has the DNA TGTGCCAGCAGCTTGGCCGGGAACCAAGAGACCCAGTACTTC. Translated: CASSLAGNQETQYF. The chain links TRBV5-5 to TRBJ2-5; TRBD2 is a possible D gene (5 bases). V lost 0 bases to trimming and J lost 0 bases, with 6 bases between them. Germline CDR1 reads SGHKS; CDR2 reads YYEKEE (reference sequence). The CDR3 runs to 14 residues.

This clone appeared a few times. The J gene is TRBJ1-6, the V gene TRBV6-5; 7 bases match TRBD1. Germline trimming cut 8 bases from V and 7 bases from J; bases unmatched to any gene: 5. Per germline, CDR1 MNHEY and CDR2 SVGAGI. This CDR3 contains 13 residues. The CDR3 DNA is TGTGCCAGCGGGCGACAGGGAAATTCACCCCTCCACTTT. Encoded protein: CASGRQGNSPLHF.

The chain combines TRBV7-2 with TRBJ2-5; no clear D gene. This CDR3 has 15 amino acids. CDR1 SGHTA and CDR2 FQGNSA come from the germline V gene. V was shortened by 1 base and J by 4 bases, with 13 bases between the two germline ends. The CDR3 spells CASSLGYRPSETQYF. The DNA of the CDR3 is TGTGCCAGCAGCTTAGGGTACCGGCCCTCAGAGACCCAGTACTTC.

The J gene is TRBJ1-4, the V gene TRBV23-1; D remains unclear. TRBV23-1 is placed among ORFs of uncertain function. The CDR3 runs 11 residues. The V and J ends lost 8 bases and 3 bases respectively, with 4 bases between them. The DNA of the CDR3 is TGCGCCAGCCCGCCTAATGAAAAACTGTTTTTT. Translating gives CASPPNEKLFF.

The rearrangement uses TRBV19 and TRBJ1-1, with D perhaps matching TRBD1 (6 bases). The ends were cut back, 8 bases at V and 3 bases at J, with 16 bases in the middle. This CDR3 is 14 amino acids long. Germline CDR1 reads LNHDA; CDR2 reads SQIVND (reference sequence). CDR3 sequence (DNA): TGTGCCAGTGGAGGTGGGCGGGGGCACACTGAAGCTTTCTTT. It translates to CASGGGRGHTEAFF. The variable domain in full, with the rest retrieved from reference TRBV19 and TRBJ1-1, is DGGITQSPKYLFRKEGQNVTLSCEQNLNHDAMYWYRQDPGQGLRLIYYSQIVNDFQKGDIAEGYSVSREKKESFPLTVTSAQKNPTAFYLCASGGGRGHTEAFFGQGTRLTVV.